The 20 T cell receptor beta chains reported below all come from one sample, sequenced in a study of blood T cell repertoires in COVID-19. Generated by immunoSEQ multiplex PCR, the TCRdb table keeps only in-frame clones and is missing some. In the table there are some 25,000 clones, roughly 84% of which are singletons. The sequencing input was peripheral blood. The receptors originated from a human donor in a cohort sampled during active COVID-19.

V and J are TRBV9 and TRBJ2-5, with TRBD2 matching 15 bases. CDR1 is SGDLS and CDR2 is YYNGEE in the germline V gene. The CDR3 runs to 18 residues. The trim removed 0 bases at V and 5 bases at J, leaving 8 bases unmatched. CDR3 protein: CASSVGTSGGEIWETQYF. CDR3 DNA sequence: TGTGCCAGCAGCGTAGGGACTAGCGGGGGGGAGATTTGGGAGACCCAGTACTTC.

The chain combines TRBV7-2 with TRBJ2-3, with D perhaps TRBD2 (5 bases). Trimming cost V 5 bases and J 4 bases, with 13 bases left between them. The CDR3 is made up of 14 amino acids. CDR1 and CDR2 from the germline V gene are SGHTA and FQGNSA. The CDR3 sequence is CASSASRRADTQYF. For the CDR3, the DNA is TGTGCCAGCAGCGCTAGCCGCCGGGCAGATACGCAGTATTTT.

The V and J genes are TRBV7-9 and TRBJ2-2; 7 bases map to TRBD2. With V trimmed by 6 bases and J by 10 bases, 8 bases remained unmatched. In germline, CDR1 is SEHNR, CDR2 FQNEAQ (reference sequence). The CDR3 spans 13 residues. DNA for the CDR3: TGTGCCAGCAGTGCCGGGGGAGGGTCGGAGCTGTTTTTT. Its translation is CASSAGGGSELFF.

J is TRBJ2-5 and V is TRBV5-6; the D is unclear. V was cut by 2 bases and J by 4 bases, with 18 bases left in between. The CDR3 consists of 16 residues. The germline V gene has CDR1 SGHDT and CDR2 YYEEEE. CDR3 DNA: TGTGCCAGCAGCTTCCGAAATCGGCTTGCAGGAGAGACCCAGTACTTC. Translating gives CASSFRNRLAGETQYF.

The DNA for the CDR3 is TGTGCCAGCAGTTTATCGGCAGGGCCCCAGGATACGCAGTATTTT. Protein sequence: CASSLSAGPQDTQYF. This chain connects TRBV27 to TRBJ2-3, with D perhaps TRBD1 (5 bases). The V end lost 0 bases, the J end lost 6 bases, and 13 bases lay between the germline ends. The CDR3 has 15 residues. Germline V gene data show CDR1 as MNHEY and CDR2 as SMNVEV (reference sequence).

The chain carries TRBV29-1 and TRBJ2-1, with D possibly matching TRBD2 (5 bases). This CDR3 is 13 amino acids long. Between the trimmed V and J ends, which lost 0 bases and 11 bases, there was a span of 14 bases. From germline, CDR1 is SQVTM and CDR2 ANQGSEA. The CDR3 sequence is CSVEDRGGAQQFF. DNA of the CDR3: TGCAGCGTTGAAGATAGAGGAGGTGCACAGCAGTTCTTC.

The gene calls are TRBV30 and TRBJ1-5, with D unresolved. V lost 0 bases to trimming and J lost 0 bases, with 6 bases between them. Germline V gene sequence: CDR1 GTSNPN, CDR2 SVGIG (reference sequence). The CDR3 runs 14 residues. The DNA of the CDR3 is TGTGCCTGGAGTGTTGGCAGTAGCAATCAGCCCCAGCATTTT. This codes for CAWSVGSSNQPQHF. Full variable domain (outside the CDR3, taken from reference TRBV30 and TRBJ1-5): SQTIHQWPATLVQPVGSPLSLECTVEGTSNPNLYWYRQAAGRGLQLLFYSVGIGQISSEVPQNLSASRPQDRQFILSSKKLLLSDSGFYLCAWSVGSSNQPQHFGDGTRLSIL.

This clone has only a few counts. The genes are TRBV6-1 and TRBJ1-1, with TRBD1 matching 7 bases. The CDR3 loop spans 15 amino acids. The germline V gene encodes CDR1 MNHNS and CDR2 SASEGT. The ends lost 3 bases at V and 1 base at J; junction bases unmatched: 5. The DNA of the CDR3 is TGTGCCAGCAGTGACCCGGGACAGACGAACACTGAAGCTTTCTTT. This translates into CASSDPGQTNTEAFF.

The J gene is TRBJ2-1, the V gene TRBV29-1; D is perhaps TRBD2 (6 bases). The V end lost 4 bases, the J end lost 0 bases, and 10 bases lay between the germline ends. The CDR3 contains 14 residues. Per the germline V gene, CDR1 is SQVTM and CDR2 is ANQGSEA. CDR3 sequence reads: CSVVAGPSYNEQFF. The CDR3 bases are TGCAGCGTTGTGGCGGGGCCCTCCTACAATGAGCAGTTCTTC.

The chain is built from TRBV19 and TRBJ1-4; possibly TRBD1 for D (5 bases). V lost 2 bases and J 8 bases, leaving 15 bases between the germline ends. The CDR3 covers 15 residues. Germline values: CDR1 LNHDA, CDR2 SQIVND (reference sequence). This chain's CDR3 is CASSIIPTEGEKLFF. DNA for the CDR3: TGTGCCAGTAGTATAATTCCGACGGAGGGGGAAAAACTGTTTTTT.

V gene TRBV5-1 combines with J gene TRBJ2-1, with 8 bases aligning to TRBD2. From germline, CDR1 is SGHRS and CDR2 YFSETQ. Germline trimming cut 2 bases from V and 9 bases from J; bases unmatched to any gene: 7. The CDR3 runs 14 residues. The CDR3 region is CASSLPGGLGEQFF. The CDR3 nucleotides read TGCGCCAGCAGCTTACCGGGGGGGCTTGGTGAGCAGTTCTTC.

The V call is TRBV3-1 (or the pseudogene TRBV3-2), the J call TRBJ2-3, with D perhaps matching TRBD2 (5 bases). The germline gives CDR1 LGHDT, CDR2 YNNKEL (reference sequence). The ends were cut back, 4 bases at V and 1 base at J, with 18 bases in the middle. The CDR3 consists of 17 residues. In nucleotides, the CDR3 is TGTGCCAGCAGCCCCGGACTTTTTCGGTCCCGCACAGATACGCAGTATTTT. As protein: CASSPGLFRSRTDTQYF.

The genes are TRBV11-2 and TRBJ2-7; 8 positions agree with TRBD1. The germline CDR1 and CDR2 sequences are SGHAT and FQNNGV. The CDR3 contains 13 residues. V was pared by 0 bases and J by 12 bases, with 7 bases of the junction left unmatched. The CDR3 region is CASSLEGTGVGYF. The CDR3 coding sequence is TGTGCCAGCAGCTTAGAAGGGACAGGAGTGGGGTACTTC.

CDR3 coding DNA: TGTGCCAGTACCCCGACAGGGTGGGGCACAGATACGCAGTATTTT. Translating gives CASTPTGWGTDTQYF. V and J are TRBV19 and TRBJ2-3, with 7 bases that match TRBD1. Trimming at V came to 7 bases and at J to 1 base, leaving 8 bases not matched to a gene. CDR3 length equals 15 residues. Per the germline V gene, CDR1 is LNHDA and CDR2 is SQIVND (reference sequence). Filled out from reference TRBV19 and TRBJ2-3, the complete variable domain reads DGGITQSPKYLFRKEGQNVTLSCEQNLNHDAMYWYRQDPGQGLRLIYYSQIVNDFQKGDIAEGYSVSREKKESFPLTVTSAQKNPTAFYLCASTPTGWGTDTQYFGPGTRLTVL.

V is TRBV7-9 and J is TRBJ2-3, with 7 bases lining up with TRBD1. Germline V gene data show CDR1 as SEHNR and CDR2 as FQNEAQ (reference sequence). Germline trimming cut 7 bases from V and 1 base from J; bases unmatched to any gene: 5. The length of the CDR3 is 14 residues. Written as DNA, the CDR3 is TGTGCCAGCACCGAAACAGGGGGCACAGATACGCAGTATTTT. It is translated as CASTETGGTDTQYF.

The chain carries TRBV19 and TRBJ2-5; a possible D gene is TRBD2 (6 bases). The CDR3 is made up of 15 amino acids. Germline-derived CDR1 and CDR2 are LNHDA and SQIVND (reference sequence). V shed 1 base and J shed 2 bases, with 11 bases lying between them. The CDR3 here is CASSIGGGGQETQYF. CDR3 nucleotides: TGTGCCAGTAGTATAGGGGGAGGAGGGCAAGAGACCCAGTACTTC.

V gene TRBV4-1 combines with J gene TRBJ1-5; 8 bases line up with TRBD1. V shed 0 bases, J shed 4 bases, and the junction held 5 bases outside the gene matches. Germline assignment: CDR1 MGHRA and CDR2 YSYEKL. The CDR3 has 16 amino acids. CDR3 in DNA: TGCGCCAGCAGCCAAGATAAGGGACAGGTTAATCAGCCCCAGCATTTT. Protein: CASSQDKGQVNQPQHF.

The chain joins TRBV7-2 to TRBJ2-3; 8 nucleotides line up with TRBD1. With V trimmed by 5 bases and J by 2 bases, 6 bases remained unmatched. The germline V gene encodes CDR1 SGHTA and CDR2 FQGNSA. The CDR3 has 15 amino acids. This CDR3 is CASSLDRGNTDTQYF. Written as DNA, the CDR3 is TGTGCCAGCAGCCTAGACAGGGGAAACACAGATACGCAGTATTTT.

The rearrangement uses TRBV5-1 and TRBJ2-7; 10 positions agree with TRBD1. The CDR3 is made up of 16 amino acids. CDR1 is SGHRS and CDR2 is YFSETQ in the germline V gene. Trimming removed 0 bases from V and 2 bases from J; junction bases left unmatched: 5. The CDR3 DNA reads TGCGCCAGCAGCTTGGGCCCGGGACAGGGGACCTACGAGCAGTACTTC. Protein sequence: CASSLGPGQGTYEQYF.

CDR3 in amino acids: CASSLWRGRSNEQYF. CDR3 DNA sequence: TGTGCCAGCAGCTTGTGGCGGGGGCGATCGAACGAGCAGTACTTC. V gene TRBV5-6 combines with J gene TRBJ2-7; a weak D match, TRBD2 (7 bases). Germline loops: CDR1 SGHDT, CDR2 YYEEEE. The CDR3 spans 15 residues. Trimming took 1 base from V and 5 from J, leaving 16 bases between them.